Listed below are T cell receptor beta chains from one sample, sequenced in a study of blood T cell repertoires in COVID-19. Using immunoSEQ multiplex PCR, the repertoire was profiled, and TCRdb retains in-frame clones only, with some absent. The table lists under 250,000 clones, about 80% of them singletons. The source material was peripheral blood. The receptors stem from a man aged 50 to 59 with active or convalescent COVID-19. CDR3s include the opening cysteine and the closing phenylalanine or tryptophan. Each record gives: D gene, V gene, J gene, clone size, CDR3 protein, CDR3 DNA. D genes are given only for firm matches. Size is stated for part of the rows, as once, few or many counts, or as a class when the clone is expanded.

TRBD1	TRBV6-5	TRBJ1-2	NA	CASSRTGGEGYTF	TGTGCCAGCAGCCGGACAGGGGGAGAAGGCTACACCTTC
NA	TRBV5-1	TRBJ1-5	NA	CASSRGPDQPQHF	TGCGCCAGCAGTCGAGGGCCCGATCAGCCCCAGCATTTT
NA	TRBV6-5	TRBJ1-5	NA	CASSTERLGPQHF	TGTGCCAGCAGCACAGAGAGATTAGGGCCCCAGCATTTT
NA	TRBV4-3	TRBJ2-7	NA	CASSQQVRYEQYF	TGCGCCAGCAGCCAGCAGGTCCGCTACGAGCAGTACTTC
NA	TRBV19	TRBJ1-1	NA	CASSTPTFWTEAFF	TGTGCCAGTAGTACCCCTACCTTTTGGACTGAAGCTTTCTTT
NA	TRBV27	TRBJ1-2	NA	CASSLRGGDYGYTF	TGTGCCAGCAGTTTACGGGGGGGTGACTATGGCTACACCTTC
NA	TRBV7-9	TRBJ1-2	few	CASSLLEDYGYTF	TGTGCCAGCAGCTTATTAGAGGATTATGGCTACACCTTC
NA	TRBV9	TRBJ2-7	NA	CASSSQGPGASYEQYF	TGTGCCAGCAGCTCTCAGGGCCCAGGCGCTTCCTACGAGCAGTACTTC
NA	TRBV5-4	TRBJ2-7	once	CASSSGDSSYEQYF	TGTGCCAGCAGCTCAGGAGACAGCTCCTACGAGCAGTACTTC
NA	TRBV6-5	TRBJ1-6	NA	CASREGTYNSPLHF	TGTGCCAGCAGAGAGGGAACCTATAATTCACCCCTCCACTTT
TRBD1	TRBV9	TRBJ1-5	few	CASSRDSYSNQPQHF	TGTGCCAGCAGTCGGGACAGCTACTCCAATCAGCCCCAGCATTTT
NA	TRBV5-6	TRBJ1-2	NA	CASSPRVDMVRGYTF	TGTGCCAGCAGTCCCCGGGTGGATATGGTGAGAGGCTACACCTTC
TRBD1	TRBV2	TRBJ2-3	NA	CASRLGQGADTQYF	TGTGCCAGCAGATTAGGACAGGGGGCAGATACGCAGTATTTT
TRBD1	TRBV5-4	TRBJ2-3	NA	CASSSGQGANTQYF	TGTGCCAGCAGCTCCGGACAGGGGGCGAATACGCAGTATTTT
TRBD1	TRBV3-1/TRBV3-2	TRBJ1-2	NA	CASSPIGQGGIGYTF	TGTGCCAGCAGCCCTATCGGACAGGGGGGAATTGGCTACACCTTC
TRBD1	TRBV5-6	TRBJ1-6	few	CASSVPGQFNSPLHF	TGTGCCAGCAGCGTACCGGGACAGTTTAATTCACCCCTCCACTTT
NA	TRBV2	TRBJ2-7	NA	CASRIGEVEQYF	TGTGCCAGCAGGATTGGGGAGGTCGAGCAGTACTTC
NA	TRBV7-8	TRBJ1-2	NA	CASSLLTASNYGYTF	TGTGCCAGCAGCTTACTAACAGCTTCTAACTATGGCTACACCTTC
NA	TRBV5-1	TRBJ2-7	NA	CASSLWAPVDYEQYF	TGCGCCAGCAGCTTGTGGGCCCCGGTGGACTACGAGCAGTACTTC
NA	TRBV6-5	TRBJ2-2	NA	CASSYQGSGTGELFF	TGTGCCAGCAGTTACCAGGGATCGGGCACCGGGGAGCTGTTTTTT
TRBD2	TRBV25-1	TRBJ2-7	NA	CASPGTSGSYEQYF	TGTGCCAGTCCCGGGACTAGCGGCTCCTACGAGCAGTACTTC
TRBD1	TRBV19	TRBJ1-1	NA	CASREDRGNTEAFF	TGTGCCAGTAGGGAGGACAGGGGGAACACTGAAGCTTTCTTT
NA	TRBV7-9	TRBJ1-1	NA	CASSLVGGADTEAFF	TGTGCCAGCAGCTTAGTCGGGGGGGCGGACACTGAAGCTTTCTTT
TRBD1	TRBV2	TRBJ2-3	NA	CASNTGGVTDTQYF	TGTGCCAGCAATACAGGGGGCGTCACAGATACGCAGTATTTT